This T cell receptor beta chain is from a study of shared clonotypes between healthy human individuals. Study context: Donors consisted of a couple of women and three men between 18 and 49.

Sequenced by immunoSEQ multiplex PCR; TCRdb stores in-frame clones only, minus some. The repertoire holds approximately 2.3 million clones, with 93% as singletons. This CDR3 has 17 residues. The V end was cut by 4 bases, the J end by 1 base, with 17 bases between. Germline loops: CDR1 MGHDK, CDR2 SYGVNS. Each donor was a Caucasian adult residing in Nashville, Tennessee. This clone came up a few times. The sequencing input was naive CD4+ T cells from PBMCs. Subset noted: CD45RA+ positively selected. This TCR came from a man aged 18 to 29 in good health. Some clones in this sample may be carry-over from other donors' samples. The V call is TRBV25-1, the J call TRBJ2-1, with a weak D call TRBD2 (5 bases). For the CDR3, the DNA is TGTGCCAGCAGTGGCCCGGGGAGAAGCCTATCCTACAATGAGCAGTTCTTC. Its protein is CASSGPGRSLSYNEQFF.